The clone carrying this T cell receptor (beta chain) occurred once. The antigen is unknown. V was trimmed by 9 bases and J by 5 bases, leaving 17 bases between them. This CDR3 comprises 13 residues. Per germline, CDR1 MDHEN and CDR2 SYDVKM. The data originate from a study of graft-versus-host responses after intestinal transplantation. Across the study: Multivisceral, liver-intestinal, or isolated intestinal grafts went to recipients.

Produced via immunoSEQ multiplex PCR; TCRdb's table is partial and in-frame only. The data contain 90,000 to 150,000 clones, around 95% of them singletons. The sequence came from a human donor who received an intestinal transplant. The material was unstimulated CD8+ T cells sorted from spleen or lymph node cells, obtained before intestinal transplant. The rearrangement uses TRBV28 and TRBJ2-7; D might be TRBD2 (5 bases). The CDR3 here is CARDGETVDEQYF. The CDR3 DNA is TGTGCCAGGGATGGGGAGACCGTAGACGAGCAGTACTTC.